Listed here is a single TCR beta chain. The antigen is undetermined. In TCRdb, the 5' RACE reads were re-called with MiXCR into one record per CDR3 protein. The profile shows approximately 440,000 distinct CDR3 sequences, roughly 15% of them singletons. This sample is drawn from a study of CD8 T cells in ankylosing spondylitis. Overall study results and limits: For ankylosing spondylitis blood, a TCR beta motif of seven to nine highly homologous variants appeared characteristic.

The J segment lost 0 bases and the V segment lost 5 bases, leaving 9 bases of the junction unmatched. From germline, CDR1 is SGHAT and CDR2 FQDESV (reference sequence). This CDR3 is 18 amino acids long. This chain uses TRBV11-1 with TRBJ2-1; 11 bases map to TRBD2. The clonotype originates from a male donor with ankylosing spondylitis. What was sequenced was blood, either unsorted or a sorted T cell fraction (not recorded which). CDR3 nucleotides: TGTGCCAGCAGCCGTACTAGCGGGGGCCTTAGCTCCTACAATGAGCAGTTCTTC. It translates to CASSRTSGGLSSYNEQFF.